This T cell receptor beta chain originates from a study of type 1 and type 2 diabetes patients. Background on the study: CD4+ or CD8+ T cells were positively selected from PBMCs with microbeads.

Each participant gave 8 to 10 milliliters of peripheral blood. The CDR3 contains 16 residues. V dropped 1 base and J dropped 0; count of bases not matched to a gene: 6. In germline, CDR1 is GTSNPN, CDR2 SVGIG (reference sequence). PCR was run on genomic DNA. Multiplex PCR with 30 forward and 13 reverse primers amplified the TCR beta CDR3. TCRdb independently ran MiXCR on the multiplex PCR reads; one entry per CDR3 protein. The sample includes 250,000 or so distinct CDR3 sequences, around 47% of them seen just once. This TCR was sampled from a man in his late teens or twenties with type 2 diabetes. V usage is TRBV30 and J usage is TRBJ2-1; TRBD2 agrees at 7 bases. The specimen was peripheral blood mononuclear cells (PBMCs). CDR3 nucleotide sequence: TGTGCCTGGAGTGGGGAGGGTCAGAGCTCCTACAATGAGCAGTTCTTC. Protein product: CAWSGEGQSSYNEQFF.